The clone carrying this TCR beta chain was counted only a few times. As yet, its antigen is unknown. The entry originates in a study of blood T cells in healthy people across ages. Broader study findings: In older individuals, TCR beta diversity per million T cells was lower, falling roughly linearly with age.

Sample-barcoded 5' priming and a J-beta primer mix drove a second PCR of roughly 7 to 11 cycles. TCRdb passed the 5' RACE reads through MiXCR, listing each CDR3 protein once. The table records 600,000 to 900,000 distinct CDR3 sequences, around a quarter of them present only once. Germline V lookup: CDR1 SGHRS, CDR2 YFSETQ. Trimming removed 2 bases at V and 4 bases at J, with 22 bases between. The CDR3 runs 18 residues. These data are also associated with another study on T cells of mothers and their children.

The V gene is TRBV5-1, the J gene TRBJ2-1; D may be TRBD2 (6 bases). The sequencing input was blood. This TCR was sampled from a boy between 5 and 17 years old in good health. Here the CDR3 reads CASSLHIPGAKTYNEQFF. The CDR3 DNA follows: TGCGCCAGCAGCTTACATATTCCGGGAGCTAAAACTTACAATGAGCAGTTCTTC.